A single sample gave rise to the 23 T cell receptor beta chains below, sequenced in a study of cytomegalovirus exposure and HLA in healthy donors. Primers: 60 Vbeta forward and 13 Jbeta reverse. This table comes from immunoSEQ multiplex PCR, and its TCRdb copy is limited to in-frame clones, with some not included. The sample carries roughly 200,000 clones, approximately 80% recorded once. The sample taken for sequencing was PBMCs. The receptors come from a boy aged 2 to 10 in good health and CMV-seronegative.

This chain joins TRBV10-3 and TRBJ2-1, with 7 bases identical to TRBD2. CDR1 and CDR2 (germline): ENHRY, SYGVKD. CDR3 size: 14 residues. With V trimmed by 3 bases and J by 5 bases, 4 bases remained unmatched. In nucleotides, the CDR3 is TGTGCCATCAGTGACCATGGGGGGGACAATGAGCAGTTCTTC. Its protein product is CAISDHGGDNEQFF.

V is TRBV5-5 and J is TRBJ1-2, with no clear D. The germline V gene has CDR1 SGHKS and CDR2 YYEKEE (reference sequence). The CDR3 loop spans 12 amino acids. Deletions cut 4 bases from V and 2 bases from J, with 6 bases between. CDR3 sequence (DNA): TGTGCCAGCAGCAGCAAGAACTATGGCTACACCTTC. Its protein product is CASSSKNYGYTF. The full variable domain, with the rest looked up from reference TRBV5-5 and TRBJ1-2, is DAGVTQSPTHLIKTRGQQVTLRCSPISGHKSVSWYQQVLGQGPQFIFQYYEKEERGRGNFPDRFSARQFPNYSSELNVNALLLGDSALYLCASSSKNYGYTFGSGTRLTVV.

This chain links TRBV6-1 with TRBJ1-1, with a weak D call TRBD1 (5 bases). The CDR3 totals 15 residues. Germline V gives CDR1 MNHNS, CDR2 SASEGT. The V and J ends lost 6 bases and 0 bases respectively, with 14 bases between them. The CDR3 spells CASSRKSGMNTEAFF. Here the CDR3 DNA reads TGTGCCAGCAGCCGAAAGTCAGGGATGAACACTGAAGCTTTCTTT.

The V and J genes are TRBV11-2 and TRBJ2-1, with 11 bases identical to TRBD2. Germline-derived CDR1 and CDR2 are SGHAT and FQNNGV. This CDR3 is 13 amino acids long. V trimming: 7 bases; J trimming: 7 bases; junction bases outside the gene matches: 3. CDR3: CASTSGGRNEQFF. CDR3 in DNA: TGTGCCAGCACTAGCGGGGGGCGAAATGAGCAGTTCTTC.

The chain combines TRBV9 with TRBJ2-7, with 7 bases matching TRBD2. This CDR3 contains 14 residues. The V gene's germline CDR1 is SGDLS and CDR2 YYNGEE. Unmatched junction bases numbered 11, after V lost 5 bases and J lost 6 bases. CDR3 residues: CASSRRWEGSEQYF. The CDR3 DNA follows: TGTGCCAGCAGTCGCAGGTGGGAGGGCAGCGAGCAGTACTTC.

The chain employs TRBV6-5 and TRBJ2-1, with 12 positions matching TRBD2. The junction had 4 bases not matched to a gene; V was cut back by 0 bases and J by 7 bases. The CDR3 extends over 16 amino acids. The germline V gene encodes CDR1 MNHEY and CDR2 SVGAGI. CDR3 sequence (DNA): TGTGCCAGCAGTTACTCCCTAGCGGGGGGGATAAATGAGCAGTTCTTC. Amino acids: CASSYSLAGGINEQFF.

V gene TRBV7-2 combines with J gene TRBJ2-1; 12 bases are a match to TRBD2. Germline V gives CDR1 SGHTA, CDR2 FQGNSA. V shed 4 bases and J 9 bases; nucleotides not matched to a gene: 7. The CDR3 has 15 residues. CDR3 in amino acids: CASSSRRTSGVEQFF. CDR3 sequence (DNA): TGTGCCAGCAGCTCCCGGCGGACTAGCGGGGTTGAGCAGTTCTTC.

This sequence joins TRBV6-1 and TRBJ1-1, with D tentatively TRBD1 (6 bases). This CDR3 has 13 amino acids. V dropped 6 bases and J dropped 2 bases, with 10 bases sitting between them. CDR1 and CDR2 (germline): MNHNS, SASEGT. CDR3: CASRRDTNTEAFF. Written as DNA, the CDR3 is TGTGCCAGCAGGAGGGACACTAACACTGAAGCTTTCTTT.

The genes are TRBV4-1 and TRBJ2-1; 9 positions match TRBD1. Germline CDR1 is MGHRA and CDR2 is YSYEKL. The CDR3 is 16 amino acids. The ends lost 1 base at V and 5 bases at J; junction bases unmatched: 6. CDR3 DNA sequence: TGCGCCAGCAGCCAAGCCGGGACAGGGTTTCACAATGAGCAGTTCTTC. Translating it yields CASSQAGTGFHNEQFF.

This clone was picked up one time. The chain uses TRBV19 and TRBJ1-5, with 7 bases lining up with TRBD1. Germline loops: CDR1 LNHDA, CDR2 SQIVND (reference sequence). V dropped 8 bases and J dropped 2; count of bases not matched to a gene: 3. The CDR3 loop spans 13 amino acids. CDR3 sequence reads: CASSRGGNQPQHF. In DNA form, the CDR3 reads TGTGCCAGTTCCAGGGGGGGCAATCAGCCCCAGCATTTT. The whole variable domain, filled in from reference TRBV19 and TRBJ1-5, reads DGGITQSPKYLFRKEGQNVTLSCEQNLNHDAMYWYRQDPGQGLRLIYYSQIVNDFQKGDIAEGYSVSREKKESFPLTVTSAQKNPTAFYLCASSRGGNQPQHFGDGTRLSIL.

CDR3 protein: CASSPGANTEAFF. The CDR3 DNA reads as TGCGCCAGCAGCCCGGGAGCGAACACTGAAGCTTTCTTT. The genes are TRBV5-1 and TRBJ1-1; no clear D gene. V was shortened by 4 bases and J by 1 base, with 8 bases between the two germline ends. The CDR3 runs 13 residues. The V gene's germline CDR1 is SGHRS and CDR2 YFSETQ.

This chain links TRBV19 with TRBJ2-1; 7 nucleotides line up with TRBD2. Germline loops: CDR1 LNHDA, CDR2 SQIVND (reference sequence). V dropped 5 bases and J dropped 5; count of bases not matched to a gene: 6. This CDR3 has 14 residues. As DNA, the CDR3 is TGTGCCAGTAGTGAGCGGGACGGGGACAATGAGCAGTTCTTC. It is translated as CASSERDGDNEQFF.

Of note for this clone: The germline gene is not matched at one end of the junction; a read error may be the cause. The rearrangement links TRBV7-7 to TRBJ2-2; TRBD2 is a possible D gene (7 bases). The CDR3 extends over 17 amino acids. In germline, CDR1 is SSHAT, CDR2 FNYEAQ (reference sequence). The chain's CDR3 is CASSVGGDFSHTGELFF. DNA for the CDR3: TGTGCTAGCAGCGTAGGGGGGGACTTTTCCCACACCGGGGAGCTGTTTTTT.

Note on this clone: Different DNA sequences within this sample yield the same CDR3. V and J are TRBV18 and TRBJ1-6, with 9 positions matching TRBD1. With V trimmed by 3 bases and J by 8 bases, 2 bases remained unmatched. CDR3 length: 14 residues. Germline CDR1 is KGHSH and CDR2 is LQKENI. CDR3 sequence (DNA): TGTGCCAGCTCACCGGGACAGGGTGATTCACCCCTCCACTTT. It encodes CASSPGQGDSPLHF.

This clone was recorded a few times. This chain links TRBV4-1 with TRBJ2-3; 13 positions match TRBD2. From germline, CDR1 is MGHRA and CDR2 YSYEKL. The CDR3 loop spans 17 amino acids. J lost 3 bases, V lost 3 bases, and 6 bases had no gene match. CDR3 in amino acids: CASSQLLAGGLTDTQYF. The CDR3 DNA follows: TGCGCCAGCAGCCAGTTACTAGCGGGGGGGCTGACAGATACGCAGTATTTT.

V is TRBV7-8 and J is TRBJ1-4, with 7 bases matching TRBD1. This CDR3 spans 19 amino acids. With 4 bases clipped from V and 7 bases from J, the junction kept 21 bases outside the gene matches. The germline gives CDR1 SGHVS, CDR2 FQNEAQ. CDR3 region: CASSSTGSPGWRIGEKLFF. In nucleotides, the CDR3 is TGTGCCAGCAGCTCGACAGGGTCCCCAGGGTGGCGGATTGGTGAAAAACTGTTTTTT.

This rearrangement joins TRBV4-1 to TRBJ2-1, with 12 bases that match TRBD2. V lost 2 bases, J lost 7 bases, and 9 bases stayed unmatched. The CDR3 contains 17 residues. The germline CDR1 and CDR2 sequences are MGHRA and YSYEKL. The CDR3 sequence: CASSQSRASGRDNEQFF. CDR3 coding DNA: TGCGCCAGCAGCCAATCCCGGGCTAGCGGGAGGGATAATGAGCAGTTCTTC.

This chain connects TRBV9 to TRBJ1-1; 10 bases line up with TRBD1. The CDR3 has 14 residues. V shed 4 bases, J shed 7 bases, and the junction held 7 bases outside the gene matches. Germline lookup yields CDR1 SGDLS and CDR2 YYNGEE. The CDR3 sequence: CASSPRTGGYEAFF. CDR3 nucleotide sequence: TGTGCCAGCAGCCCGCGGACAGGGGGATATGAAGCTTTCTTT.

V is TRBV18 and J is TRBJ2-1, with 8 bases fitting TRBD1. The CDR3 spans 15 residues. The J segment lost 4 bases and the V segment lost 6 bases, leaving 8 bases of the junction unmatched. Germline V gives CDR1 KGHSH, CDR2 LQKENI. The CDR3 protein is CASSQGTGKYNEQFF. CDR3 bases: TGTGCCAGCTCCCAAGGGACAGGCAAATACAATGAGCAGTTCTTC.

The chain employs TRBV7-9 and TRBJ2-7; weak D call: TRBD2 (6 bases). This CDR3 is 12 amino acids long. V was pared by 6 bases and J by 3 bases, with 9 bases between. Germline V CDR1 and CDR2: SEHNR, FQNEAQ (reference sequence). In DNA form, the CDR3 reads TGTGCCAGCAGTTCGGGACTCTACGAGCAGTACTTC. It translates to CASSSGLYEQYF. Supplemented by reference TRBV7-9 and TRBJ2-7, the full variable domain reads DTGVSQNPRHKITKRGQNVTFRCDPISEHNRLYWYRQTLGQGPEFLTYFQNEAQLEKSRLLSDRFSAERPKGSFSTLEIQRTEQGDSAMYLCASSSGLYEQYFGPGTRLTVT.

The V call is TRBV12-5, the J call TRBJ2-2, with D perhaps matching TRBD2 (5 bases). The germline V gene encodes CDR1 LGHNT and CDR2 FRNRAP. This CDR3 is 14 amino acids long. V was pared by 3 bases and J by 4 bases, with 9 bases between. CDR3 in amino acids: CASGLSGITGELFF. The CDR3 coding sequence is TGTGCTAGTGGTTTATCCGGGATCACCGGGGAGCTGTTTTTT.

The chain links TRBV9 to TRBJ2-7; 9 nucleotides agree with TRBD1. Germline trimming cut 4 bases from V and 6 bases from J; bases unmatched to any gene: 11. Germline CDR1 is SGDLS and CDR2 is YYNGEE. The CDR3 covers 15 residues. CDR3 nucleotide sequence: TGTGCCAGCAGCCCCGGACAGGGGAAAGGGGTCGAGCAGTACTTC. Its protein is CASSPGQGKGVEQYF.

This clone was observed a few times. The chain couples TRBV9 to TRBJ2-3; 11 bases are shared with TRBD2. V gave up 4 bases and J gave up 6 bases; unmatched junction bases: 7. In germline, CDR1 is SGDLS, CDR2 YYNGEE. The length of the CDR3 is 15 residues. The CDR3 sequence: CASSPWLAGGDTQYF. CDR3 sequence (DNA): TGTGCCAGCAGCCCGTGGCTAGCGGGGGGTGATACGCAGTATTTT.